The 30 T cell receptor beta chains below come from one sample, sequenced in a study of blood T cell repertoires in COVID-19. The table came from immunoSEQ multiplex PCR; TCRdb's copy has only in-frame clones and leaves some out. The sample records approximately 300,000 clones, 86% being singletons. The sequenced material came from peripheral blood. The receptors shown here come from a woman between 45 and 65 years old with acute or convalescent COVID-19.

This clone was counted a few times. The chain employs TRBV18 and TRBJ2-7, with D possibly matching TRBD1 (7 bases). Trimming removed 0 bases from V and 2 bases from J, with 14 bases in between. Germline lookup yields CDR1 KGHSH and CDR2 LQKENI. There are 16 residues in the CDR3. In nucleotides, the CDR3 is TGTGCCAGCTCACCACCGGGCCAGGGGGGTACCTACGAGCAGTACTTC. Protein: CASSPPGQGGTYEQYF.

The chain uses TRBV18 and TRBJ2-7; possibly TRBD1 for D (6 bases). Trimming pared 2 bases from V and 3 bases from J, leaving 23 bases between. Germline V gives CDR1 KGHSH, CDR2 LQKENI. This CDR3 region has 18 residues. The CDR3 region is CASSPKSERRTVFYEQYF. CDR3 DNA sequence: TGTGCCAGCTCACCAAAGTCGGAAAGGAGGACAGTATTCTACGAGCAGTACTTC.

V usage is TRBV24-1 and J usage is TRBJ2-5; 11 bases map to TRBD1. Germline V lookup: CDR1 KGHDR, CDR2 SFDVKD. The CDR3 has 16 amino acids. Trimming removed 4 bases from V and 5 bases from J; junction bases left unmatched: 8. The CDR3 region is CATSDPGQGAKETQYF. The CDR3 nucleotides read TGTGCCACCAGTGACCCTGGACAGGGGGCGAAGGAGACCCAGTACTTC.

The chain recombines TRBV21-1 with TRBJ1-2; the table names TRBD1, a call not compared with the DNA. TRBV21-1 represents a pseudogene. The CDR3 loop spans 14 amino acids. The CDR3 nucleotides read TGTGCCAGCAGCAAAGAGTGGACAGGGATGATATACACCTTC. Protein: CASSKEWTGMIYTF.

The CDR3 DNA is TGTGCCAGCAGGTCGAGCGGGCCTGGCAATGAGCAGTTCTTC. Translation gives CASRSSGPGNEQFF. This chain joins TRBV27 and TRBJ2-1; tentatively, D is TRBD2 (6 bases). Trimming shortened V by 6 bases and J by 6 bases, and 15 bases separated the two germline ends. CDR1 is MNHEY, CDR2 SMNVEV, per germline (reference sequence). This CDR3 is built from 14 residues.

The chain joins TRBV11-2 to TRBJ2-1; 9 positions match TRBD2. This CDR3 contains 15 residues. V gave up 1 base and J gave up 6 bases; unmatched junction bases: 4. Germline CDR1 SGHAT, CDR2 FQNNGV. CDR3 coding DNA: TGTGCCAGCAGCTTAGTGTCTAGCGGGATCAATGAGCAGTTCTTC. Amino acids: CASSLVSSGINEQFF.

This chain connects TRBV4-3 to TRBJ1-5; possible D gene TRBD1, 6 bases. The CDR3 loop spans 15 amino acids. Per germline, CDR1 LGHNA and CDR2 YSLEER. V shed 0 bases and J shed 11 bases, with 17 bases lying between them. This chain's CDR3 is CASSQDLDRPLTQHF. The CDR3 DNA reads as TGCGCCAGCAGCCAAGATTTAGACAGGCCCTTGACCCAGCATTTT.

This chain uses TRBV24-1 with TRBJ2-1; 9 nucleotides match TRBD1. Germline V CDR1 and CDR2: KGHDR, SFDVKD. V was pared by 5 bases and J by 5 bases, with 3 bases of the junction left unmatched. This CDR3 has 14 residues. This CDR3 is CATSGGTGNNEQFF. Here the CDR3 DNA reads TGTGCCACCAGTGGCGGGACAGGGAACAATGAGCAGTTCTTC.

The V gene is TRBV2, the J gene TRBJ2-3; D not certain. This CDR3 comprises 13 residues. Trimming pared 6 bases from V and 7 bases from J, leaving 14 bases between. Per germline, CDR1 SNHLY and CDR2 FYNNEI. The CDR3 region has the DNA TGTGCCAGCAGATCGTTAGTTAGAAATACGCAGTATTTT. Protein sequence: CASRSLVRNTQYF. Full variable domain (missing parts from reference TRBV2 and TRBJ2-3): EPEVTQTPSHQVTQMGQEVILRCVPISNHLYFYWYRQILGQKVEFLVSFYNNEISEKSEIFDDQFSVERPDGSNFTLKIRSTKLEDSAMYFCASRSLVRNTQYFGPGTRLTVL.

The rearrangement uses TRBV5-1 and TRBJ1-2; D perhaps matches TRBD1 (6 bases). CDR3 length: 12 residues. Trimming left V 4 bases short and J 8 bases short, with 12 bases between. In germline, CDR1 is SGHRS, CDR2 YFSETQ. CDR3 DNA sequence: TGCGCCAGCAGCGGACAGAGCGGCGGCTACACCTTC. This gives the protein CASSGQSGGYTF.

The chain employs TRBV3-1 (or the pseudogene TRBV3-2) and TRBJ2-5; D unresolved. Germline V CDR1 and CDR2: LGHDT, YNNKEL (reference sequence). V was pared by 0 bases and J by 7 bases, with 12 bases between. There are 14 residues in the CDR3. The CDR3 region is CASSQESPAATQYF. CDR3 DNA: TGTGCCAGCAGCCAAGAAAGCCCGGCGGCGACCCAGTACTTC.

This chain's CDR3 is CASSQDAGQGGQPQHF. CDR3 DNA: TGTGCCAGCAGCCAAGATGCGGGACAGGGCGGACAGCCCCAGCATTTT. This sequence joins TRBV4-2 and TRBJ1-5; TRBD1 aligns across 9 bases. Germline V gene data show CDR1 as LGHNA and CDR2 as YNFKEQ. The CDR3 runs to 16 residues. The V segment lost 0 bases and the J segment 7 bases; nucleotides outside the gene matches: 7.

As regards this clone: Other nucleotide sequences in the sample specify the same CDR3. The CDR3 is CASSYPGEQFF. In DNA form, the CDR3 reads TGTGCCAGCAGTTACCCAGGTGAGCAGTTCTTC. The J gene is TRBJ2-1, the V gene TRBV6-6; D unclear. There are 11 residues in the CDR3. V lost 2 bases to trimming and J lost 9 bases, with 5 bases between them. In germline, CDR1 is MNHNY, CDR2 SVGAGI (reference sequence).

This clone was picked up a small number of times. This chain connects TRBV19 to TRBJ2-7, with D possibly TRBD2 on 6 matching bases. Germline loops: CDR1 LNHDA, CDR2 SQIVND (reference sequence). The CDR3 totals 12 residues. V was pared by 2 bases and J by 8 bases, with 10 bases between. The chain's CDR3 is CASSIIAGKQYF. The CDR3 DNA reads TGTGCCAGTAGTATAATCGCGGGAAAGCAGTACTTC.

This chain links TRBV7-9 with TRBJ2-3, with 8 bases aligning to TRBD1. The junction had 11 bases not matched to a gene; V was cut back by 4 bases and J by 8 bases. Germline V gives CDR1 SEHNR, CDR2 FQNEAQ (reference sequence). The CDR3 contains 15 residues. CDR3 sequence: CASSSRVQGGGTQYF. Written as DNA, the CDR3 is TGTGCCAGCAGCTCTAGGGTACAGGGGGGTGGTACGCAGTATTTT.

The chain links TRBV5-1 to TRBJ2-3; 8 bases are shared with TRBD2. Per the germline V gene, CDR1 is SGHRS and CDR2 is YFSETQ. The ends lost 1 base at V and 7 bases at J; junction bases unmatched: 8. The length of the CDR3 is 15 residues. CDR3 sequence reads: CASSLPNGGANTQYF. Here the CDR3 DNA reads TGCGCCAGCAGCTTGCCTAACGGGGGGGCGAATACGCAGTATTTT.

This clone has a single count. The chain joins TRBV28 to TRBJ1-4; 7 bases match TRBD1. V was clipped by 6 bases and J by 0 bases; unmatched bases: 7. This CDR3 is built from 16 residues. Germline V gives CDR1 MDHEN, CDR2 SYDVKM. The CDR3 nucleotides read TGTGCCAGCAGATCGACAGGGTCCGCAACTAATGAAAAACTGTTTTTT. It specifies CASRSTGSATNEKLFF.

This clone was recorded once. This chain uses TRBV5-1 with TRBJ2-2; 9 nucleotides agree with TRBD2. Germline CDR1 is SGHRS and CDR2 is YFSETQ. Trimming took 4 bases from V and 7 from J; bases not matched to a gene: 11. This CDR3 has 16 residues. As DNA, the CDR3 is TGCGCCAGCAGCGGGTCGGTAGCGGGAGCTGGCGGGGAGCTGTTTTTT. Its protein product is CASSGSVAGAGGELFF.

J is TRBJ2-5 and V is TRBV7-8; 12 positions agree with TRBD1. This CDR3 is built from 16 residues. J lost 6 bases, V lost 5 bases, and 10 bases had no gene match. CDR1 is SGHVS, CDR2 FQNEAQ, per germline. DNA of the CDR3: TGTGCCAGCAGCCAGGGGCCCGGGACAGGGGGCAAGACCCAGTACTTC. Translating gives CASSQGPGTGGKTQYF. The whole variable domain, remainder taken from reference TRBV7-8 and TRBJ2-5, is GAGVSQSPRYKVAKRGQDVALRCDPISGHVSLFWYQQALGQGPEFLTYFQNEAQLDKSGLPSDRFFAERPEGSVSTLKIQRTQQEDSAVYLCASSQGPGTGGKTQYFGPGTRLLVL.

V and J are TRBV15 and TRBJ2-1; 11 nucleotides align to TRBD2. Looked up from germline, CDR1 is LNHNV and CDR2 is YYDKDF (reference sequence). V shed 0 bases and J 6 bases; nucleotides not matched to a gene: 7. The CDR3 contains 17 residues. CDR3 loop: CATSRDPWLAGGNEQFF. CDR3 sequence (DNA): TGTGCCACCAGCAGAGATCCGTGGCTAGCGGGGGGCAATGAGCAGTTCTTC.

The chain joins TRBV6-5 to TRBJ1-3; 9 nucleotides match TRBD1. The J segment lost 4 bases and the V segment lost 6 bases, leaving 7 bases of the junction unmatched. There are 15 residues in the CDR3. Germline loops: CDR1 MNHEY, CDR2 SVGAGI. The CDR3 sequence: CASRRGTGHGNTIYF. The DNA for the CDR3 is TGTGCCAGCAGGCGGGGGACAGGGCACGGAAACACCATATATTTT.

The chain recombines TRBV29-1 with TRBJ2-7; D gene uncertain. CDR3 size: 12 residues. Trimming shortened V by 4 bases and J by 5 bases, and 12 bases separated the two germline ends. CDR1 and CDR2 (germline): SQVTM, ANQGSEA. CDR3 in amino acids: CSVGAPPNEQYF. CDR3 coding DNA: TGCAGCGTTGGGGCCCCCCCCAACGAGCAGTACTTC.

The rearrangement uses TRBV21-1 and TRBJ2-1; TRBD2, the table's D call, lacks a check against the DNA. TRBV21-1 represents a pseudogene. The CDR3 totals 15 residues. CDR3 nucleotides: TGTGCCAGCAGCAGACGGGAAGGTGTTACCAATGAGCAGTTCTTC. It is translated as CASSRREGVTNEQFF.

This clone has only a few counts. The chain is built from TRBV27 and TRBJ2-2; 9 bases are a match to TRBD1. Germline-derived CDR1 and CDR2 are MNHEY and SMNVEV (reference sequence). After removal of 5 bases from V and 7 bases from J, the junction contained 11 bases not matched to a gene. The CDR3 extends over 16 amino acids. In nucleotides, the CDR3 is TGTGCCAGCAGTCCACAGGGGGCGATGATTAACGGGGAGCTGTTTTTT. This translates into CASSPQGAMINGELFF.

CDR3 nucleotide sequence: TGCGCCAGCAGCCAAGAGAGGGAGTCTAACACCGGGGAGCTGTTTTTT. Translated, it gives CASSQERESNTGELFF. V gene TRBV4-3 combines with J gene TRBJ2-2, with D perhaps matching TRBD2 (5 bases). Trimming pared 0 bases from V and 2 bases from J, leaving 10 bases between. The CDR3 extends over 16 amino acids. CDR1 and CDR2 from the germline V gene are LGHNA and YSLEER.

The chain has TRBV7-9 and TRBJ1-2; tentative D call: TRBD1 (6 bases). The V end was cut by 3 bases, the J end by 2 bases, with 10 bases between. The CDR3 is 14 residues long. CDR1 SEHNR and CDR2 FQNEAQ come from the germline V gene (reference sequence). The CDR3 region has the DNA TGTGCCAGCAGCTTGCTACAGGGAAACTATGGCTACACCTTC. Protein sequence: CASSLLQGNYGYTF.

The gene calls are TRBV7-8 and TRBJ1-5; D gene ambiguous. Trimming left V 2 bases short and J 3 bases short, with 14 bases between. Germline V gene data show CDR1 as SGHVS and CDR2 as FQNEAQ. The CDR3 length is 16 residues. CDR3 nucleotide sequence: TGTGCCAGCAGCTTAACAGTCAGCTCGCTCAATCAGCCCCAGCATTTT. It yields the protein CASSLTVSSLNQPQHF.

In its sample, this clone was seen once. This rearrangement joins TRBV15 to TRBJ1-1; TRBD1 is a possible D gene (5 bases). CDR3 size: 13 residues. Trimming took 0 bases from V and 4 from J, leaving 6 bases between them. Per the germline V gene, CDR1 is LNHNV and CDR2 is YYDKDF (reference sequence). The CDR3 protein is CATSRETVTEAFF. CDR3 coding DNA: TGTGCCACCAGCAGAGAGACAGTCACTGAAGCTTTCTTT.

The chain links TRBV6-6 to TRBJ1-3; D may be TRBD1 (6 bases). The CDR3 has 16 amino acids. The germline V gene has CDR1 MNHNY and CDR2 SVGAGI (reference sequence). Trimming left V 5 bases short and J 0 bases short, with 14 bases between. This CDR3 is CASSKQQGSSGNTIYF. In nucleotides, the CDR3 is TGTGCCAGCAGTAAGCAACAGGGTAGCTCTGGAAACACCATATATTTT.

This clone was seen only a few times. The chain links TRBV9 to TRBJ2-7; perhaps TRBD1 as D (6 bases). Germline assignment: CDR1 SGDLS and CDR2 YYNGEE. V was trimmed by 4 bases and J by 0 bases, leaving 14 bases between them. This CDR3 has 15 amino acids. This CDR3 reads CASSPNLDSSYEQYF. CDR3 nucleotide sequence: TGTGCCAGCAGCCCAAACCTGGACAGCTCCTACGAGCAGTACTTC.